This T cell receptor (beta chain) was sequenced during a study of technical replicates of blood from several donors. This CDR3 is built from 13 residues. Germline V gives CDR1 SQVTM, CDR2 ANQGSEA. V lost 5 bases, J lost 1 base, and 11 bases lay in between. Generated by immunoSEQ multiplex PCR, the TCRdb table keeps only in-frame clones and is missing some. The table includes roughly 68,000 clones, 92% detected once. This receptor was taken from a human donor in good health. V gene TRBV29-1 combines with J gene TRBJ2-5; TRBD1 might be the D (6 bases). The sequencing input was T cells isolated from PBMCs. The CDR3 DNA follows: TGCAGCGTTAAGGTGACAGGCCAAGAGACCCAGTACTTC. Translation gives CSVKVTGQETQYF.